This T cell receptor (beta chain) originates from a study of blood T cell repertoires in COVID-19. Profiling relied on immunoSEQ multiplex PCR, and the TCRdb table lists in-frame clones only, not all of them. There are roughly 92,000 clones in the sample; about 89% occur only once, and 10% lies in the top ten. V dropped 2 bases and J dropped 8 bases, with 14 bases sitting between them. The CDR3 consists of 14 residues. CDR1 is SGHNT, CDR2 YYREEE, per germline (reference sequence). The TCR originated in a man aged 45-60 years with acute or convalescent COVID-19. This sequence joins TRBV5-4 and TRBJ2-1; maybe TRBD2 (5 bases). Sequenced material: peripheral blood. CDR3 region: CASSFRLASDEQFF. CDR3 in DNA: TGTGCCAGCAGCTTCCGTCTAGCCTCCGATGAGCAGTTCTTC.